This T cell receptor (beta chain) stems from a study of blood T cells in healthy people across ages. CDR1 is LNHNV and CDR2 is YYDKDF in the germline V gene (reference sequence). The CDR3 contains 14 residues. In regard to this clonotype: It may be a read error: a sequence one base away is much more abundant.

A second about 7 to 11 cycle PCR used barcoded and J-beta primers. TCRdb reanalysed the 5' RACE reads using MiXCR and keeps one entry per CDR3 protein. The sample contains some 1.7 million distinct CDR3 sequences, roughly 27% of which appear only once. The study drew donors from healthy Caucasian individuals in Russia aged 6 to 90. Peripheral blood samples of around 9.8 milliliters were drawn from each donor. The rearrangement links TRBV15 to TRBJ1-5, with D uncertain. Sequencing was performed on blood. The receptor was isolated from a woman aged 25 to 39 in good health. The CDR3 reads CATSSGVGNQPRHF. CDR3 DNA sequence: TGTGCCACCAGCAGCGGGGTAGGGAATCAGCCCCGGCATTTT.